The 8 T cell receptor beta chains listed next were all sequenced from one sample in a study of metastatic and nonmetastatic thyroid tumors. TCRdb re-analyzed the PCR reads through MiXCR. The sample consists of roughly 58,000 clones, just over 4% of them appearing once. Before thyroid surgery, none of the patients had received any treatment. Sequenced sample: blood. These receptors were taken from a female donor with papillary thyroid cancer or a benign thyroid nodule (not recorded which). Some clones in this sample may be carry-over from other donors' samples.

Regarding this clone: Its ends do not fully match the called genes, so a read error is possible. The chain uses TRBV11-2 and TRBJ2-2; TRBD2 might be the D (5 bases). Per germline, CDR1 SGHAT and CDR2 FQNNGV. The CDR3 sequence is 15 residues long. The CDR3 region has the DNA TGTGCCAGCAGCTTAGTGGATAGTTTCACCGGGAAGCTGTTTTTT. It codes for CASSLVDSFTGKLFF.

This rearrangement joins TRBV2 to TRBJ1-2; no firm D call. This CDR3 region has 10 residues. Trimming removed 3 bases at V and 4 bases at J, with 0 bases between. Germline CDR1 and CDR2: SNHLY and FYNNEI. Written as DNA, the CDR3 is TGTGCCAGCAGTGACTATGGCTACACCTTC. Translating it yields CASSDYGYTF. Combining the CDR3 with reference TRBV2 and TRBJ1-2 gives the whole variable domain EPEVTQTPSHQVTQMGQEVILRCVPISNHLYFYWYRQILGQKVEFLVSFYNNEISEKSEIFDDQFSVERPDGSNFTLKIRSTKLEDSAMYFCASSDYGYTFGSGTRLTVV.

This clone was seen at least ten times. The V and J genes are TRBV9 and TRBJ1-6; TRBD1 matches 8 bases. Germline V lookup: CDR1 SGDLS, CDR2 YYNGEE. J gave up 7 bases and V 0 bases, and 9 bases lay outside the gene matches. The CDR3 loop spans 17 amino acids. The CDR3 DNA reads TGTGCCAGCAGCGTAGGGGTCGGACAGGGACACAATTCACCCCTCCACTTT. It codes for CASSVGVGQGHNSPLHF.

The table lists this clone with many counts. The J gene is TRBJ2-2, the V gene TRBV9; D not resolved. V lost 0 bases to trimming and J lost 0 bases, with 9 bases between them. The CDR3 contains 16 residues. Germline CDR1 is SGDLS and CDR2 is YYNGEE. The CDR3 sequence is CASSVEGSANTGELFF. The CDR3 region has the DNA TGTGCCAGCAGCGTAGAAGGGTCTGCGAACACCGGGGAGCTGTTTTTT.

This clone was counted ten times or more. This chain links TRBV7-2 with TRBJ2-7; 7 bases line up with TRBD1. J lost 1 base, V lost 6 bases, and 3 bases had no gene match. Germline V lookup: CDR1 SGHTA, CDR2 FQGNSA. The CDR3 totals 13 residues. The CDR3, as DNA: TGTGCCAGCAGACAGACAGGGTCCTACGAGCAGTACTTC. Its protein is CASRQTGSYEQYF.

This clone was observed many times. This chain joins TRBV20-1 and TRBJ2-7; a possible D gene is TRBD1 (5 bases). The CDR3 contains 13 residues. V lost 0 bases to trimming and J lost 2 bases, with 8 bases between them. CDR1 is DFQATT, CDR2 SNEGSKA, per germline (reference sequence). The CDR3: CSAREGPTYEQYF. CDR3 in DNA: TGCAGTGCTAGAGAGGGGCCAACCTACGAGCAGTACTTC.

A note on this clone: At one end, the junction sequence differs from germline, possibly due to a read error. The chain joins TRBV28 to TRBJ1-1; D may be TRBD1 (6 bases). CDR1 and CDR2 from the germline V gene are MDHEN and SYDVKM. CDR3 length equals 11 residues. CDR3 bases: TGTGCCAGCAGAAGCCTCGGACAGACTTTATTT. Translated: CASRSLGQTLF.

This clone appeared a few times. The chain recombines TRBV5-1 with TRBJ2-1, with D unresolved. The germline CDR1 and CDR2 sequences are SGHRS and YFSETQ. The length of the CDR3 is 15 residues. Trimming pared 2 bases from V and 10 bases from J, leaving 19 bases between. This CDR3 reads CASSFWYTSIIEQFF. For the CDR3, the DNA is TGCGCCAGCAGCTTCTGGTACACGTCTATCATAGAGCAGTTCTTC.